This is a list of T cell receptor beta chains from one sample in a study of shared clonotypes between healthy human individuals. Generated by immunoSEQ multiplex PCR, the TCRdb table keeps only in-frame clones and is missing some. The sample lists millions of clones; about 95% were seen once. The sample taken for sequencing was naive CD8+ T cells sorted from blood. The receptor source for this set is a man aged 18 to 30 in good health. CDR3s include the opening cysteine and the closing phenylalanine or tryptophan. A D gene is named only where the DNA matches it firmly. Size is stated for part of the rows, as once, few or many counts, or as a class when the clone is expanded.

- 14 TRBJ2-7 TRBV4-1 - TGCGCCAGCAGCCAAGAAGACTTTTCCTACGAGCAGTACTTC CASSQEDFSYEQYF
TRBD2 18 TRBJ2-1 TRBV7-8 - TGTGCCAGCAGCTTAGCGCTGGCTAGCGGGGCAATCTACAATGAGCAGTTCTTC CASSLALASGAIYNEQFF
- 14 TRBJ2-1 TRBV6-1 - TGTGCCAGCAGTGATTGGGGAAGCTACAATGAGCAGTTCTTC CASSDWGSYNEQFF
- 12 TRBJ2-1 TRBV7-9 - TGTGCCAGCAGCGCAGGGGTAGATGAGCAGTTCTTC CASSAGVDEQFF
TRBD2 19 TRBJ2-2 TRBV11-3 once TGTGCCAGCAGCCCCCCTCGGCTAGCGGGGGGGAATGGCACCGGGGAGCTGTTTTTT CASSPPRLAGGNGTGELFF
- 16 TRBJ2-7 TRBV27 - TGTGCCAGCAGTTGGGGGAGGGCCATGCGAGGGGGCGAGCAGTACTTC CASSWGRAMRGGEQYF
- 15 TRBJ2-7 TRBV6-1 - TGTGCCAGCAGTGCGGGTCGTGGCGGCGACTACGAGCAGTACTTC CASSAGRGGDYEQYF
- 14 TRBJ2-7 TRBV6-6 - TGTGCCAGCACCCGGGCTCCCTCCTCCTACGAGCAGTACTTC CASTRAPSSYEQYF
TRBD1 15 TRBJ1-1 TRBV6-5 - TGTGCCAGCAGTTACTGGGGACAGGGGGCAACTGAAGCTTTCTTT CASSYWGQGATEAFF
TRBD1 17 TRBJ2-7 TRBV30 - TGTGCCTGGAGTGTCTTAGGGACAGGGACTATACTCTACGAGCAGTACTTC CAWSVLGTGTILYEQYF
- 13 TRBJ2-7 TRBV11-3 - TGTGCCAGCAGCTCAAGAGACGCATACGAGCAGTACTTC CASSSRDAYEQYF
TRBD2 15 TRBJ2-7 TRBV7-8 - TGTGCCAGCAGCTTATATCCTAGCGGTCCGGAGCTGCAGTACTTC CASSLYPSGPELQYF
- 15 TRBJ1-5 TRBV15 - TGTGCCACCAGCAGAGATTTAGGGGTGGGGCAGCCCCAGCATTTT CATSRDLGVGQPQHF
- 13 TRBJ1-1 TRBV6-1 - TGTGCCAGCAGTGAAAGTGCGAGGACTGAAGCTTTCTTT CASSESARTEAFF
- 14 TRBJ1-1 TRBV4-1 once TGCGCCAGCAGCCAACGTGGCAGGGGTGAGGAAGCTTTCTTT CASSQRGRGEEAFF
TRBD2 18 TRBJ2-7 TRBV6-1 - TGTGCCAGCAGTGAACCCCCTCCGGGACTAGCGGGACTGGTCGAGCAGTACTTC CASSEPPPGLAGLVEQYF
- 11 TRBJ2-7 TRBV30 - TGTGCCTGGAGCGGACCCTACGAGCAGTACTTC CAWSGPYEQYF
- 13 TRBJ2-7 TRBV9 - TGTGCCAGCAGCGGAGGGGAGCTCTACGAGCAGTACTTC CASSGGELYEQYF
- 14 TRBJ2-7 TRBV5-6 - TGTGCCAGCAGCTTGGTGGCAGTCTCCTACGAGCAGTACTTC CASSLVAVSYEQYF
- 15 TRBJ2-2 TRBV21-1 once TGTGCCAGCAGCGGTCCCCCAGGGGACACCGGGGAGCTGTTTTTT CASSGPPGDTGELFF
- 13 TRBJ2-1 TRBV6-5 - TGTGCCAGCAGCTGGGACGGAGAGAATGAGCAGTTCTTC CASSWDGENEQFF
- 11 TRBJ1-1 TRBV4-1 - TGCGCCAGCATGTGGGGATTTGAAGCTTTCTTT CASMWGFEAFF
- 14 TRBJ2-5 TRBV28 - TGTGCCAGCAGTACCCCACAGGGAGCAGAGACCCAGTACTTC CASSTPQGAETQYF
- 13 TRBJ2-3 TRBV30 few TGTGCCTGGAGTGTAGACCCCAACGGTGCGCAGTATTTT CAWSVDPNGAQYF
- 16 TRBJ2-1 TRBV13 - TGTGCCAGCAGCCTATTTAGCGGCCTCTCCTACAATGAGCAGTTCTTC CASSLFSGLSYNEQFF
TRBD1 15 TRBJ1-2 TRBV28 - TGTGCCAGCGGACGCGACAGGGGGGTTTACTATGGCTACACCTTC CASGRDRGVYYGYTF
- 14 TRBJ2-1 TRBV29-1 - TGCAGCGTGGACTATGGCGGAGGGATCAATGAGCAGTTCTTC CSVDYGGGINEQFF
- 15 TRBJ1-1 TRBV5-7 - TGTGCCAGCAGCTTCCTTAATACAGGAAGAGTTGAAGCTTTCTTT CASSFLNTGRVEAFF
- 13 TRBJ1-1 TRBV5-4 - TGTGCCAGCAGCTTTCTGTCTGGGACTGAAGCTTTCTTT CASSFLSGTEAFF
- 18 TRBJ2-7 TRBV6-4 - TGTGCCAGCAGTGACACTACCTACTATGGGTTTCGAAGCTACGAGCAGTACTTC CASSDTTYYGFRSYEQYF
TRBD1 15 TRBJ2-7 TRBV11-2 - TGTGCCAGCAGCCCACTTCCGGGACAGGAAGGACCACAGTACTTC CASSPLPGQEGPQYF
- 13 TRBJ2-2 TRBV9 - TGTGCCAGCAGCGTAGGGGTCGCCGGGGAGCTGTTTTTT CASSVGVAGELFF
- 14 TRBJ1-6 TRBV7-9 - TGTGCCAGCAGCTTAGCGGGGGGTTATTCACCCCTCCACTTT CASSLAGGYSPLHF
TRBD1 16 TRBJ2-7 TRBV7-6 - TGTGCCAGCAGCCTCCGGACAGGGCCCCCTCGGGACGAGCAGTACTTC CASSLRTGPPRDEQYF
TRBD1 14 TRBJ1-5 TRBV19 - TGTGCCAGTAGTATGGGGACAGGAGGTAAGCCCCAGCATTTT CASSMGTGGKPQHF
- 14 TRBJ2-1 TRBV12-5 - TGTGCTAGTGCCCATGGCGGGTCCTACAATGAGCAGTTCTTC CASAHGGSYNEQFF
- 13 TRBJ2-2 TRBV5-1 - TGCGCCAGCAGGCCCACCGACACCGGGGAGCTGTTTTTT CASRPTDTGELFF
TRBD2 13 TRBJ2-7 TRBV6-5 - TGTGCCAGCAGTTATAGCGGGACACACGAGCAGTACTTC CASSYSGTHEQYF
- 13 TRBJ2-5 TRBV28 - TGTGCCAGCAGTTTCTCGGGGGAAGAGACCCAGTACTTC CASSFSGEETQYF
- 13 TRBJ1-2 TRBV7-9 - TGTGCCAGCATCCCAACAGGGCTCGATGGCTACACCTTC CASIPTGLDGYTF